This entry lists 3 T cell receptor beta chains sequenced from one sample in a study of beta chain features in type 1 diabetes. Study-wide results and caveats: There was a moderate but significant shortening of TCRB CDR3s in all four CD4+ subsets of Type 1 diabetes patients.

Expressed TCRB transcripts were sequenced because the isolated RNA had all been reverse transcribed beforehand. The repertoire was sequenced with immunoSEQ multiplex PCR; TCRdb's copy has only in-frame clones and lacks some. This table holds roughly 280,000 clones, roughly a quarter found once. No antigen has been identified for these receptors. Sequencing was performed on naive CD4+ T cells from blood. These receptors were collected from a woman aged 25-40 years with type 1 diabetes.

The chain joins TRBV7-2 to TRBJ2-7; D possibly corresponds to TRBD2 (6 bases). CDR3 length equals 13 residues. Germline-derived CDR1 and CDR2 are SGHTA and FQGNSA. V was cut by 0 bases and J by 9 bases, with 12 bases left in between. The CDR3 DNA follows: TGTGCCAGCAGCTTAGCCCGACTAGGCGGGCAGTACTTC. Its protein product is CASSLARLGGQYF.

The sample holds a few counts of this clone. The chain is built from TRBV29-1 and TRBJ1-4; the D gene is possibly TRBD1 (6 bases). V was cut by 5 bases and J by 4 bases, with 17 bases left in between. Looked up from germline, CDR1 is SQVTM and CDR2 is ANQGSEA. The CDR3 has 15 residues. In DNA form, the CDR3 reads TGCAGCGTTAAACAGGGATCGCGGGTTAATGAAAAACTGTTTTTT. This codes for CSVKQGSRVNEKLFF.

The table lists this clone with a few counts. The chain uses TRBV28 and TRBJ2-1; D is perhaps TRBD2 (7 bases). Germline assignment: CDR1 MDHEN and CDR2 SYDVKM. This CDR3 has 15 residues. Trimming took off 1 base at V and 10 bases at J, with 17 bases between the two ends. CDR3 sequence: CASSLYRGAVTEQFF. CDR3 DNA sequence: TGTGCCAGCAGTTTATATCGGGGGGCCGTTACGGAGCAGTTCTTC.